This passage covers 24 T cell receptor beta chains from one sample sequenced in a study of tumor-infiltrating lymphocytes in localized non-small cell lung cancer. Libraries were prepared by immunoSEQ multiplex PCR; TCRdb keeps only in-frame clonotypes and omits some of them. The sample has 15,000 to 20,000 clones, around 80% seen once. The sample was lung tumor tissue. Source of these receptors: a human donor with non-small cell lung cancer.

The V and J genes are TRBV6-5 and TRBJ2-3; 10 bases match TRBD1. The CDR3 is 15 residues long. Germline trimming cut 4 bases from V and 5 bases from J; bases unmatched to any gene: 6. Per the germline V gene, CDR1 is MNHEY and CDR2 is SVGAGI. In DNA form, the CDR3 reads TGTGCCAGCAGTTCAGACAGGGGGCTAAAAGATACGCAGTATTTT. Translated, it gives CASSSDRGLKDTQYF.

This sequence joins TRBV28 and TRBJ2-7; 11 bases fit TRBD1. Germline lookup yields CDR1 MDHEN and CDR2 SYDVKM. The CDR3 has 15 amino acids. With 2 bases clipped from V and 2 bases from J, the junction kept 2 bases outside the gene matches. The CDR3 DNA reads TGTGCCAGCAGTTTAGGGGGACAGGGGGCCTACGAGCAGTACTTC. This gives the protein CASSLGGQGAYEQYF.

The chain is built from TRBV7-3 and TRBJ2-7, with 7 bases identical to TRBD1. CDR1 and CDR2 from the germline V gene are SGHTA and FQGTGA. CDR3 length: 15 amino acids. Germline trimming cut 0 bases from V and 2 bases from J; bases unmatched to any gene: 4. As DNA, the CDR3 is TGTGCCAGCAGCTTAACTCCTGGACAGGCCTACGAGCAGTACTTC. Its translation is CASSLTPGQAYEQYF.

This clone occurred a few times. V and J are TRBV11-2 and TRBJ1-1; D is possibly TRBD1 (6 bases). CDR3 length: 15 residues. Trimming stripped 6 bases from V and 9 bases from J, with 23 bases between. Germline V gene sequence: CDR1 SGHAT, CDR2 FQNNGV. The CDR3 sequence: CASSPPTGLKAKAFF. CDR3 nucleotides: TGTGCCAGCAGTCCCCCTACAGGGCTCAAAGCAAAAGCTTTCTTT.

This clone has just a few counts. The chain couples TRBV4-2 to TRBJ1-2; D call uncertain. CDR3 length equals 13 residues. V lost 1 base, J lost 8 bases, and 11 bases lay in between. Germline values: CDR1 LGHNA, CDR2 YNFKEQ. The DNA of the CDR3 is TGTGCCAGCAGCCAAGGAGGAGCAAGCGGCTACACCTTC. This sequence encodes CASSQGGASGYTF.

This chain uses TRBV5-1 with TRBJ1-3, with TRBD1 as a possible D gene (5 bases). CDR3 size: 15 residues. V was cut by 3 bases and J by 4 bases, with 14 bases left in between. From germline, CDR1 is SGHRS and CDR2 YFSETQ. The CDR3 DNA is TGCGCCAGCAGCTGGGACCACGAGCCGGGAAACACCATATATTTT. It codes for CASSWDHEPGNTIYF.

This clone has only a few counts. The rearrangement joins TRBV19 to TRBJ2-7, with a weak D call TRBD2 (6 bases). Looked up from germline, CDR1 is LNHDA and CDR2 is SQIVND (reference sequence). Trimming pared 7 bases from V and 2 bases from J, leaving 12 bases between. This CDR3 is 13 amino acids long. The CDR3: CASNGSPTYEQYF. Here the CDR3 DNA reads TGTGCCAGTAACGGGAGCCCCACCTACGAGCAGTACTTC.

The rearrangement links TRBV30 to TRBJ1-1; 12 positions agree with TRBD1. This CDR3 spans 16 amino acids. V was pared by 1 base and J by 5 bases, with 8 bases of the junction left unmatched. From germline, CDR1 is GTSNPN and CDR2 SVGIG (reference sequence). CDR3 DNA: TGTGCCTGGAGTGCCGGGACAGGGGGCGTCGGGACTGAAGCTTTCTTT. Translation gives CAWSAGTGGVGTEAFF.

This clone was counted a few times. V and J are TRBV7-3 and TRBJ2-5; the D gene could be TRBD1 or TRBD2 (7 bases each). The CDR3 is 13 residues long. Per the germline V gene, CDR1 is SGHTA and CDR2 is FQGTGA. The ends were cut back, 5 bases at V and 5 bases at J, with 12 bases in the middle. CDR3 region: CASSPQGGETQYF. For the CDR3, the DNA is TGTGCCAGCAGCCCCCAGGGGGGGGAGACCCAGTACTTC.

This clone was picked up one time. The rearrangement joins TRBV10-1 to TRBJ1-1; 7 positions agree with TRBD1. The V and J ends lost 3 bases and 6 bases, in that order; junction bases with no gene match: 7. The CDR3 length is 14 residues. The germline V gene encodes CDR1 WNHNN and CDR2 SYGVQD (reference sequence). CDR3 sequence reads: CASSDNRGFSEAFF. The CDR3 nucleotides are TGCGCCAGCAGTGACAACAGGGGATTTTCTGAAGCTTTCTTT.

V gene TRBV6-5 combines with J gene TRBJ2-5, with D hard to call. Trimming cost V 1 base and J 5 bases, with 2 bases left between them. CDR1 is MNHEY and CDR2 is SVGAGI in the germline V gene. This CDR3 contains 11 residues. In DNA form, the CDR3 reads TGTGCCAGCAGTTACTTGGAGACCCAGTACTTC. Encoded protein: CASSYLETQYF.

The rearrangement uses TRBV9 and TRBJ2-7; TRBD1 is a possible D gene (6 bases). The V end lost 4 bases, the J end lost 3 bases, and 11 bases lay between the germline ends. The germline gives CDR1 SGDLS, CDR2 YYNGEE. The CDR3 loop spans 13 amino acids. CDR3 DNA: TGTGCCAGCAGCCAGGAAGGGGGCTACGAGCAGTACTTC. It is translated as CASSQEGGYEQYF.

This clone was observed a few times. This chain uses TRBV16 with TRBJ1-2; D gene uncertain. The germline V and J ends were trimmed by 0 bases and 2 bases, with 10 bases remaining between them. The germline V gene encodes CDR1 KGHSY and CDR2 FQNENV. The CDR3 sequence is 15 residues long. For the CDR3, the DNA is TGTGCCAGCAGCCAATCCACAGTGACCAACTATGGCTACACCTTC. This gives the protein CASSQSTVTNYGYTF. Using reference TRBV16 and TRBJ1-2 for the parts outside the CDR3, the full variable domain is GEEVAQTPKHLVRGEGQKAKLYCAPIKGHSYVFWYQQVLKNEFKFLISFQNENVFDETGMPKERFSAKCLPNSPCSLEIQATKLEDSAVYFCASSQSTVTNYGYTFGSGTRLTVV.

The rearrangement uses TRBV11-2 and TRBJ2-7, with D possibly TRBD1 on 6 matching bases. This CDR3 is built from 14 residues. Per germline, CDR1 SGHAT and CDR2 FQNNGV. Trimming took off 3 bases at V and 3 bases at J, with 12 bases between the two ends. CDR3 loop: CASSFTGKVYEQYF. The CDR3 DNA reads as TGTGCCAGCAGCTTTACAGGGAAGGTCTACGAGCAGTACTTC.

This chain uses TRBV4-1 with TRBJ2-7; TRBD2 matches at 11 bases. The V and J ends lost 3 bases and 2 bases, in that order; junction bases with no gene match: 6. In germline, CDR1 is MGHRA, CDR2 YSYEKL. CDR3 length: 16 residues. The CDR3, as DNA: TGCGCCAGCAGCCAGGCTAGCGGGAGGCCTACCTACGAGCAGTACTTC. It is translated as CASSQASGRPTYEQYF.

The chain has TRBV18 and TRBJ2-2; D call uncertain. CDR3 length: 13 residues. V shed 3 bases and J shed 2 bases, with 4 bases lying between them. CDR1 and CDR2 (germline): KGHSH, LQKENI. The CDR3 loop is CASSPGNTGELFF. CDR3 sequence (DNA): TGTGCCAGCTCACCCGGAAACACCGGGGAGCTGTTTTTT.

This chain joins TRBV25-1 and TRBJ1-4; D gene ambiguous. Per the germline V gene, CDR1 is MGHDK and CDR2 is SYGVNS. With 2 bases removed from V and 8 bases from J, the gap between germline ends came to 12 bases. This CDR3 contains 14 residues. In nucleotides, the CDR3 is TGTGCCAGCAGTGAAAGCCGAGGCGCCGAAAAACTGTTTTTT. Amino acid sequence: CASSESRGAEKLFF.

This chain joins TRBV29-1 and TRBJ2-7; D possibly uses TRBD1 or TRBD2 (5 bases each). Trimming took off 6 bases at V and 5 bases at J, with 14 bases between the two ends. The CDR3 consists of 12 residues. Germline loops: CDR1 SQVTM, CDR2 ANQGSEA. Here the CDR3 DNA reads TGCAGCGTGGGGACGGACGGACACGAGCAGTACTTC. Translating gives CSVGTDGHEQYF.

V and J are TRBV29-1 and TRBJ1-1; no definite D call. V was cut by 0 bases and J by 9 bases, with 8 bases left in between. The CDR3 spans 11 residues. Germline lookup yields CDR1 SQVTM and CDR2 ANQGSEA. CDR3: CSVEDTVQAFF. The CDR3 bases are TGCAGCGTTGAAGACACAGTGCAAGCTTTCTTT. The full variable domain, rest sourced from reference TRBV29-1 and TRBJ1-1, is SAVISQKPSRDICQRGTSLTIQCQVDSQVTMMFWYRQQPGQSLTLIATANQGSEATYESGFVIDKFPISRPNLTFSTLTVSNMSPEDSSIYLCSVEDTVQAFFGQGTRLTVV.

The chain employs TRBV10-3 and TRBJ1-2; D unresolved. This CDR3 has 13 amino acids. V lost 0 bases and J 10 bases, leaving 12 bases between the germline ends. The germline CDR1 and CDR2 sequences are ENHRY and SYGVKD. CDR3 coding DNA: TGTGCCATCAGTGAGTCGTTGGGTCAAGTCTACACCTTC. Translating it yields CAISESLGQVYTF.

CDR3 in DNA: TGTGCCAGCAGTGATAAGACAGGGGCCTCCTACGAGCAGTACTTC. It is translated as CASSDKTGASYEQYF. This chain joins TRBV6-1 and TRBJ2-7; the match to TRBD1 covers 8 bases. Trimming took 3 bases from V and 0 from J; bases not matched to a gene: 4. Germline assignment: CDR1 MNHNS and CDR2 SASEGT. The CDR3 has 15 residues.

This clone was detected only a few times. The rearrangement joins TRBV4-3 to TRBJ2-1; D is possibly TRBD1 or TRBD2 (7 bases each). V was cut by 1 base and J by 12 bases, with 25 bases left in between. This CDR3 spans 17 amino acids. Germline V CDR1 and CDR2: LGHNA, YSLEER. CDR3 in amino acids: CASSQGPGGQRGLWQFF. As DNA, the CDR3 is TGCGCCAGCAGCCAAGGCCCGGGGGGCCAAAGGGGGCTATGGCAGTTCTTC.

This chain uses TRBV10-3 with TRBJ2-7, with 9 bases that match TRBD1. This CDR3 has 14 residues. Germline CDR1 ENHRY, CDR2 SYGVKD. V shed 7 bases, J shed 2 bases, and the junction held 6 bases outside the gene matches. CDR3 sequence (DNA): TGTGCCATCACTCCGGGACAGGGAACCTACGAGCAGTACTTC. This sequence encodes CAITPGQGTYEQYF.

The chain joins TRBV11-3 to TRBJ2-1; D gene uncertain. The V end was cut by 1 base, the J end by 3 bases, with 7 bases between. CDR1 is SGHNT and CDR2 is YENEEA in the germline V gene. The CDR3 consists of 14 residues. Here the CDR3 DNA reads TGTGCCAGCAGCTTAGGGGGTTACTACAATGAGCAGTTCTTC. Its protein is CASSLGGYYNEQFF.